This paragraph reports one T cell receptor beta chain. Its matching antigen is unknown. This sample is part of a study of shared clonotypes between healthy human individuals. The wider study: Per donor, three plates held CD4 naive cells, three held CD4 memory, two held CD8 naive and one held CD8 memory. Study results and caveats: The expectation was that sequencing depth would affect clonotype sharing among donors.

Donors had no recently reported acute infections or vaccinations and were HIV-negative. The data were produced by immunoSEQ multiplex PCR, yet TCRdb's version contains in-frame clones alone and is incomplete. The sample holds 1.4 million or so clones, roughly 98.5% seen once. The CDR3 has 15 amino acids. Trimming took 5 bases from V and 1 from J; bases not matched to a gene: 3. Germline CDR1 and CDR2: MDHEN and SYDVKM. The rearrangement uses TRBV28 and TRBJ2-5, with 11 bases identical to TRBD2. This receptor was identified in a man younger than 45 in good health. The sequencing sample was made of naive CD4+ T cells sorted from blood. Noted subset: CD45RA+ positively selected. The CDR3 sequence: CASSRTSGFQETQYF. CDR3 coding DNA: TGTGCCAGCAGTCGGACTAGCGGGTTCCAAGAGACCCAGTACTTC. The variable domain in full, completed from reference TRBV28 and TRBJ2-5, reads DVKVTQSSRYLVKRTGEKVFLECVQDMDHENMFWYRQDPGLGLRLIYFSYDVKMKEKGDIPEGYSVSREKKERFSLILESASTNQTSMYLCASSRTSGFQETQYFGPGTRLLVL.